This T cell receptor (beta chain) originates from a study of blood T cell repertoires in COVID-19. Trimming pared 1 base from V and 0 bases from J, leaving 8 bases between. This CDR3 spans 15 amino acids. CDR1 and CDR2 from the germline V gene are SGHTA and FQGNSA. Sequencing used immunoSEQ multiplex PCR; TCRdb keeps in-frame clones, though not all of them. The sample includes some 60,000 clones, more than 90% of them seen just once. This chain joins TRBV7-2 and TRBJ2-3, with D unclear. The sequence came from a human donor in a cohort sampled during active COVID-19. Sequenced: peripheral blood. This CDR3 is CASSLVASSTDTQYF. The CDR3 coding sequence is TGTGCCAGCAGCTTAGTAGCTTCTAGCACAGATACGCAGTATTTT.